The source of this TCR beta chain is a study of T cells expressing NK-cell markers. Background on the study: Eight donors were sequenced, of whom seven were HCMV-seropositive, while the remaining one was HCMV-seronegative.

The germline V gene encodes CDR1 ENHRY and CDR2 SYGVKD. CDR3 length: 14 amino acids. TCRdb re-called the 5' RACE reads and catalogs CDR3 proteins one per entry, DNA excluded. This listing includes around 140,000 distinct CDR3 sequences. The sequence came from a man aged 18 to 30 in good health. The genes are TRBV10-3 and TRBJ1-1; TCRdb's assignment of TRBD1 cannot be checked, as there is no DNA. The sequencing sample was made of blood T cells: a sorted CD56 or NKG2C T cell subset, CD4+ or CD8+ T cells, or bulk PBMC T cells (not recorded which). This CDR3 reads CAIRMDAGGTEAFF.